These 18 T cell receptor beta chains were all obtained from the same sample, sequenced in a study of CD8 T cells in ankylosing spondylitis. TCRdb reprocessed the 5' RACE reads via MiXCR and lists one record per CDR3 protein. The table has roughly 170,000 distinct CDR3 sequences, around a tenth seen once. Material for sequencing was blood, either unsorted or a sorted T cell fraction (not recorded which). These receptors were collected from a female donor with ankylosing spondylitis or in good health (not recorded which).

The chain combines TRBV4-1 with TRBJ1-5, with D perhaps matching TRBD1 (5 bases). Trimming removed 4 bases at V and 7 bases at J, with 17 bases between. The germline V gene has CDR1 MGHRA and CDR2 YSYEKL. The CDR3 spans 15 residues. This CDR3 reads CASSPEIGGGQPQHF. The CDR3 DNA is TGCGCCAGCAGCCCTGAAATAGGTGGGGGACAGCCCCAGCATTTT.

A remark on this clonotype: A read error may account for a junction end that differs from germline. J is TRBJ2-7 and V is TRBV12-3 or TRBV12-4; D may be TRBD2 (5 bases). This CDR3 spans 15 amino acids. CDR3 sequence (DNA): TGTGCCAGCAGTACTCGGGATATCGGGTCCCACGAGCAGTCCTTC. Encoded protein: CASSTRDIGSHEQSF.

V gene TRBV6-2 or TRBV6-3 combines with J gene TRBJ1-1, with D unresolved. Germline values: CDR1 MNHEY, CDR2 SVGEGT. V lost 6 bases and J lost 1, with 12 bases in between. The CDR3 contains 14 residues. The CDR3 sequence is CASRLGAWNTEAFF. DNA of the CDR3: TGTGCCAGCAGGCTGGGCGCGTGGAACACTGAAGCTTTCTTT.

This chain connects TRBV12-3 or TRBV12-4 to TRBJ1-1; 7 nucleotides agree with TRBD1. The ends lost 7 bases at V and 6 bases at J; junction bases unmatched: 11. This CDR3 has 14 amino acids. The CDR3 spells CASTRQGRGAEAFF. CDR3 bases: TGTGCCAGCACCCGACAGGGCCGCGGGGCTGAAGCTTTCTTT.

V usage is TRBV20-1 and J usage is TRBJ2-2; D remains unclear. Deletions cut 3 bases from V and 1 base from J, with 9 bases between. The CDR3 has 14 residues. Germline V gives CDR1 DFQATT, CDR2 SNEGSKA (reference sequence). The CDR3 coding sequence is TGCAGTGCTAGTCCCCTGATGAACACCGGGGAGCTGTTTTTT. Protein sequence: CSASPLMNTGELFF.

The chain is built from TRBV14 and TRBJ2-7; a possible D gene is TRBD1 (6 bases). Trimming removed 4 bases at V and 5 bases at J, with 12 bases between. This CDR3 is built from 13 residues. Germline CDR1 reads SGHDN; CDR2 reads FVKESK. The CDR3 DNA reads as TGTGCCAGCAGCCCGTACAGGGACCACGAGCAGTACTTC. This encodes CASSPYRDHEQYF.

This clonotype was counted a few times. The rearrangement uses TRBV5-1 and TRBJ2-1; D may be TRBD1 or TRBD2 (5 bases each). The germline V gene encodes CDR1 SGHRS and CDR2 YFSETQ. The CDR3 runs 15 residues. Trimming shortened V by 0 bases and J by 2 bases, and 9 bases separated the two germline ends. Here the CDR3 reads CASSLGDQAYNEQFF. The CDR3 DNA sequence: TGCGCCAGCAGCTTGGGGGACCAGGCCTACAATGAGCAGTTCTTC.

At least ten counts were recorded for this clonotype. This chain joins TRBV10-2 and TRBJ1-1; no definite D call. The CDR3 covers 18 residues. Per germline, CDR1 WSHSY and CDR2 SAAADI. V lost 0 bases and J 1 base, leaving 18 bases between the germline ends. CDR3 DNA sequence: TGCGCCAGCAGTGAGTCGTACACTCCTAGGACTGAGAACACTGAAGCTTTCTTT. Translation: CASSESYTPRTENTEAFF.

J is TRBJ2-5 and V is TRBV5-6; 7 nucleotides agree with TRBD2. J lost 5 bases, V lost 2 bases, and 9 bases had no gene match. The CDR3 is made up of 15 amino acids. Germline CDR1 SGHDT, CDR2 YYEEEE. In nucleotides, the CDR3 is TGTGCCAGCAGCTTAATGGGGGACTACCGGGAGACCCAGTACTTC. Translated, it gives CASSLMGDYRETQYF.

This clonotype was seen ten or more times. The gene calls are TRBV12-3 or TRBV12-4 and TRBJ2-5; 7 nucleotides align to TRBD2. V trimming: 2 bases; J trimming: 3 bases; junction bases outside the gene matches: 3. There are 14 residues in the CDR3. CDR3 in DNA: TGTGCCAGCAGTTTATTCAGCGGGAAAGAGACCCAGTACTTC. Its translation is CASSLFSGKETQYF.

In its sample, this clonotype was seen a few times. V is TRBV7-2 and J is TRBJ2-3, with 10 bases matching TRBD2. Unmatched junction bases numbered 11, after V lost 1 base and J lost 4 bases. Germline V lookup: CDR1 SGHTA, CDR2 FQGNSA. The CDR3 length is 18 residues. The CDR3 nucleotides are TGTGCCAGCAGCTTAGGGCCAGCGGGAGGGAATAGGGCAGATACGCAGTATTTT. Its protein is CASSLGPAGGNRADTQYF.

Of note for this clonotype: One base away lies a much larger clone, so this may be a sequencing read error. The CDR3 here is CSVRDRGRADSYEQYF. In nucleotides, the CDR3 is TGCAGCGTTAGAGATAGAGGGAGGGCCGACTCCTACGAGCAGTACTTC. The rearrangement uses TRBV29-1 and TRBJ2-7, with 7 bases aligning to TRBD2. Germline-derived CDR1 and CDR2 are SQVTM and ANQGSEA. The CDR3 consists of 16 residues. The V segment lost 5 bases and the J segment 0 bases; nucleotides outside the gene matches: 13.

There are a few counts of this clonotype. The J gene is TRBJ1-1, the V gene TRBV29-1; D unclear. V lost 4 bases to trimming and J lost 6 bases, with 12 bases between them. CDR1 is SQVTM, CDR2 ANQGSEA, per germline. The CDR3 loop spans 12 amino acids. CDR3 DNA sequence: TGCAGCGTTGGGGAGGGTTGGGCTGAAGCTTTCTTT. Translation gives CSVGEGWAEAFF.

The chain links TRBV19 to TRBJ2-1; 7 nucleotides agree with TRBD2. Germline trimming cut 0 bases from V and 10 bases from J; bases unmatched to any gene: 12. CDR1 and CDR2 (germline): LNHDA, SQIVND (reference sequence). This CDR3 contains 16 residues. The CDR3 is CASSIDVGGSLEEQFF. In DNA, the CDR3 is TGTGCCAGTAGTATAGATGTGGGGGGGTCCTTGGAGGAGCAGTTCTTC.

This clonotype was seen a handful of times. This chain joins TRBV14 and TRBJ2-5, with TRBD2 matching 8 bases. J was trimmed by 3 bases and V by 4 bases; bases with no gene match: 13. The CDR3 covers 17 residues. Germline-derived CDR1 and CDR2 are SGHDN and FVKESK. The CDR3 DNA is TGTGCCAGCAGCCCCCAAGGGGTAGCGGGGATAGAAGAGACCCAGTACTTC. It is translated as CASSPQGVAGIEETQYF.

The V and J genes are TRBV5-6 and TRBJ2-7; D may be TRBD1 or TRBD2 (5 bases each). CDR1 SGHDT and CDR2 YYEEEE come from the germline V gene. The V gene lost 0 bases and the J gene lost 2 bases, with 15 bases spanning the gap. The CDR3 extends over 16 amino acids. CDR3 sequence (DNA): TGTGCCAGCAGCTTGGCCGGGACCGAATACCCCTACGAGCAGTACTTC. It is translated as CASSLAGTEYPYEQYF.

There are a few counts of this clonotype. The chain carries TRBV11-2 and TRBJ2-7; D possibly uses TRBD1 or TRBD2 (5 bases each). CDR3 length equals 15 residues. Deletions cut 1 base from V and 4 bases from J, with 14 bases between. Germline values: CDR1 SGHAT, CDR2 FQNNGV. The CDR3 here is CASSLAGLATYEQYF. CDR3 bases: TGTGCCAGCAGCTTAGCAGGGCTAGCAACTTACGAGCAGTACTTC.

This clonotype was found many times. CDR3 loop: CASSTTSGRVNEQFF. CDR3 coding DNA: TGTGCCAGCAGTACGACTAGCGGGAGGGTTAATGAGCAGTTCTTC. V usage is TRBV12-3 or TRBV12-4 and J usage is TRBJ2-1, with 14 bases aligning to TRBD2. CDR3 length: 15 residues. The trim removed 5 bases at V and 7 bases at J, leaving 4 bases unmatched.